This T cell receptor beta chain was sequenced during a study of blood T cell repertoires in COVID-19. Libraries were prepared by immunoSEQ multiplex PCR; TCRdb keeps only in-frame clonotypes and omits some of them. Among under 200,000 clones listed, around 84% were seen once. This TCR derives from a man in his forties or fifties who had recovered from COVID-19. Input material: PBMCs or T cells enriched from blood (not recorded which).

Written as DNA, the CDR3 is TGTGCCAGCAGTTTTGGGACAGGGGTCGACAATGAGCAGTTCTTC. Protein product: CASSFGTGVDNEQFF. V and J are TRBV27 and TRBJ2-1; 10 nucleotides align to TRBD1. Germline V gene lookup returns CDR1 MNHEY and CDR2 SMNVEV (reference sequence). The CDR3 extends over 15 amino acids. Losses at the gene ends were 3 bases for V and 5 bases for J; bases not matched to a gene: 4.